Each of the 17 T cell receptor beta chains below was sequenced from the same sample in a study of T cell repertoires in cytomegalovirus infection. These receptors have no identified antigens. TCRdb used MiXCR to reprocess the reads, holding one entry per CDR3 protein. The profile shows some 920,000 distinct CDR3 sequences, approximately 31% of them singletons. The sequencing here drew on cultured CD8+ T cells from PBMCs, taken from culture after CMV antigen stimulation. These receptors originate from a human donor in good health (CMV status not recorded). Some clones in this sample may be carry-over from other donors' samples.

V gene TRBV5-6 combines with J gene TRBJ2-3; D might be TRBD1 (5 bases). CDR1 and CDR2 (germline): SGHDT, YYEEEE. The CDR3 extends over 13 amino acids. Trimming stripped 3 bases from V and 6 bases from J, with 11 bases between. This CDR3 is CASSWLPGDTQYF. Here the CDR3 DNA reads TGTGCCAGCAGCTGGCTTCCAGGGGATACGCAGTATTTT.

The chain has TRBV6-6 and TRBJ2-7, with D hard to call. CDR3 length equals 16 residues. Germline V CDR1 and CDR2: MNHNY, SVGAGI (reference sequence). Trimming removed 1 base from V and 0 bases from J, with 13 bases in between. CDR3 region: CASSYYGLRSSYEQYV. The CDR3 nucleotides read TGTGCCAGCAGTTACTATGGCCTAAGGAGCTCCTACGAGCAGTACGTC.

In this sample, this clonotype turned up a few times. The rearrangement links TRBV4-2 to TRBJ2-1; D not resolved. The CDR3 contains 15 residues. CDR1 LGHNA and CDR2 YNFKEQ come from the germline V gene. V was pared by 0 bases and J by 4 bases, with 10 bases between. The CDR3 region is CASSQEGPTYNEQFF. The CDR3 bases are TGTGCCAGCAGCCAAGAAGGACCTACTTACAATGAGCAGTTCTTC.

The rearrangement joins TRBV29-1 to TRBJ2-5; 10 bases are a match to TRBD1. The CDR3 spans 14 residues. Germline V CDR1 and CDR2: SQVTM, ANQGSEA. Trimming removed 4 bases from V and 5 bases from J; junction bases left unmatched: 7. CDR3 amino acids: CSVGAGTGVETQYF. The DNA for the CDR3 is TGCAGCGTTGGAGCCGGGACAGGGGTTGAGACCCAGTACTTC.

This clonotype has a handful of counts. V is TRBV20-1 and J is TRBJ2-5; D unclear. Germline V lookup: CDR1 DFQATT, CDR2 SNEGSKA (reference sequence). Trimming removed 6 bases at V and 4 bases at J, with 15 bases between. The CDR3 length is 13 residues. The CDR3 loop reads CSAEGRHGETQYF. The CDR3 region has the DNA TGCAGTGCGGAAGGGCGGCATGGAGAGACCCAGTACTTC.

This clonotype has more than one count but fewer than ten. The rearrangement joins TRBV19 to TRBJ1-1, with D perhaps matching TRBD1 (6 bases). CDR3 length: 14 residues. Germline V gene data show CDR1 as LNHDA and CDR2 as SQIVND (reference sequence). Trimming shortened V by 1 base and J by 8 bases, and 14 bases separated the two germline ends. In nucleotides, the CDR3 is TGTGCCAGTAGTATAGGGGCCTTGGGGACAGAAGCTTTCTTT. Protein product: CASSIGALGTEAFF.

This clonotype was observed a few times. The chain links TRBV6-6 to TRBJ2-4; TRBD2 is a possible D gene (6 bases). The CDR3 length is 17 residues. Germline CDR1 MNHNY, CDR2 SVGAGI (reference sequence). The V end was cut by 2 bases, the J end by 0 bases, with 14 bases between. The CDR3 loop is CASSYQRVVLAKNIQYF. The CDR3 coding sequence is TGTGCCAGCAGTTACCAGCGGGTGGTTCTAGCCAAAAACATTCAGTACTTC.

This clonotype was recorded once. The chain links TRBV13 to TRBJ2-2; 8 bases are shared with TRBD2. Germline CDR1 reads PRHDT; CDR2 reads FYEKMQ (reference sequence). The CDR3 sequence is 17 residues long. The V and J ends lost 6 bases and 3 bases, in that order; junction bases with no gene match: 12. The CDR3 DNA follows: TGTGCCAGCAGATTATCCACTAGCGGAATATACACCGGGGAGCTGTTTTTT. Protein: CASRLSTSGIYTGELFF.

The CDR3 spells CAISESNEQFF. As DNA, the CDR3 is TGTGCCATCAGTGAGTCGAATGAGCAGTTCTTC. The V and J genes are TRBV10-3 and TRBJ2-1; unclear D gene. The length of the CDR3 is 11 residues. V was shortened by 0 bases and J by 7 bases, with 1 base between the two germline ends. CDR1 and CDR2 from the germline V gene are ENHRY and SYGVKD.

This clonotype was counted at least ten times. The rearrangement uses TRBV28 and TRBJ2-1, with 13 bases that match TRBD2. Trimming took 7 bases from V and 7 from J; bases not matched to a gene: 13. Germline CDR1 MDHEN, CDR2 SYDVKM. The CDR3 extends over 17 amino acids. This chain's CDR3 is CASILTGLAGFGNEQFF. The CDR3 nucleotides are TGTGCCAGCATCCTTACGGGACTAGCGGGGTTCGGGAATGAGCAGTTCTTC.

This clonotype has just a few counts. This chain joins TRBV7-3 and TRBJ1-1, with D hard to call. V was shortened by 5 bases and J by 0 bases, with 13 bases between the two germline ends. The CDR3 is 15 amino acids. CDR1 is SGHTA, CDR2 FQGTGA, per germline. CDR3 coding DNA: TGTGCCAGCAGCCCTCGACACTATCTGAACACTGAAGCTTTCTTT. Translated: CASSPRHYLNTEAFF.

The chain employs TRBV27 and TRBJ2-2, with D possibly matching TRBD1 (6 bases). The germline CDR1 and CDR2 sequences are MNHEY and SMNVEV (reference sequence). Trimming took off 7 bases at V and 0 bases at J, with 15 bases between the two ends. The CDR3 extends over 16 amino acids. DNA for the CDR3: TGTGCCAGCACCCTGTCGGACAGTTCGAACACCGGGGAGCTGTTTTTT. This codes for CASTLSDSSNTGELFF.

This clonotype was seen more than once but under ten times. This chain joins TRBV12-3 or TRBV12-4 and TRBJ2-3; 11 bases are shared with TRBD2. Trimming took 3 bases from V and 0 from J; bases not matched to a gene: 14. The CDR3 length is 20 residues. Here the CDR3 DNA reads TGTGCCAGCAGTTTCGACATTCTAGCGGGGGGCCTACCTAGCACAGATACGCAGTATTTT. Its protein product is CASSFDILAGGLPSTDTQYF.

This clonotype showed up just a few times. The rearrangement links TRBV7-9 to TRBJ2-5; 12 nucleotides agree with TRBD1. Germline V gene lookup returns CDR1 SEHNR and CDR2 FQNEAQ (reference sequence). After removal of 5 bases from V and 5 bases from J, the junction contained 6 bases not matched to a gene. The CDR3 is made up of 15 amino acids. The CDR3 loop is CASSDPGQGAETQYF. The CDR3 bases are TGTGCCAGCAGCGATCCGGGACAGGGGGCGGAGACCCAGTACTTC.

This clonotype was seen only a few times. The chain has TRBV27 and TRBJ1-4; D gene uncertain. The CDR3 totals 14 residues. Germline V gives CDR1 MNHEY, CDR2 SMNVEV (reference sequence). V was clipped by 5 bases and J by 0 bases, with 7 bases between them. In DNA, the CDR3 is TGTGCCAGCAGTCGGGGATCAACTAATGAAAAACTGTTTTTT. It specifies CASSRGSTNEKLFF.

This clonotype has just a few counts. V and J are TRBV27 and TRBJ2-3; D is ambiguous. CDR1 MNHEY and CDR2 SMNVEV come from the germline V gene (reference sequence). V was pared by 8 bases and J by 6 bases, with 15 bases between. The CDR3 has 13 amino acids. CDR3 region: CASGFPRMDTQYF. The DNA for the CDR3 is TGTGCCAGCGGATTCCCTCGGATGGATACGCAGTATTTT.

The chain links TRBV6-5 to TRBJ1-1; the match to TRBD1 covers 7 bases. The V and J ends lost 2 bases and 0 bases, in that order; junction bases with no gene match: 3. CDR3 length: 15 amino acids. The germline V gene has CDR1 MNHEY and CDR2 SVGAGI. This CDR3 reads CASSYMRGLNTEAFF. CDR3 nucleotide sequence: TGTGCCAGCAGTTACATGAGGGGGCTGAACACTGAAGCTTTCTTT.